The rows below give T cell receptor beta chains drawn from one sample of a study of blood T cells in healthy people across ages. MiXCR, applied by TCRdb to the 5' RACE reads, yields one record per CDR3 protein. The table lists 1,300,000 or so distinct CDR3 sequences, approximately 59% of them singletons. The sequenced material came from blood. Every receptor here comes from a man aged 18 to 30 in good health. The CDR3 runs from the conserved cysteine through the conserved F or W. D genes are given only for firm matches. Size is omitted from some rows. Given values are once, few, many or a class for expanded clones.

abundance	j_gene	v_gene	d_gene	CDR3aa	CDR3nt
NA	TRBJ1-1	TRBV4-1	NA	CASSQGGVPEAFF	TGCGCCAGCAGCCAAGGGGGTGTCCCTGAAGCTTTCTTT
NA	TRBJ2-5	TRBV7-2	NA	CASSLYPEETQYF	TGTGCCAGCAGCTTATATCCGGAAGAGACCCAGTACTTC
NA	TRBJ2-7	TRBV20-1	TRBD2	CSAWRLAGVSYEQYF	TGCAGTGCTTGGCGACTAGCGGGGGTCTCCTACGAGCAGTACTTC
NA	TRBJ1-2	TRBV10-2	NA	CASSEVRLPHPYGYTF	TGCGCCAGCAGTGAGGTTCGCCTCCCCCACCCCTATGGCTACACCTTC
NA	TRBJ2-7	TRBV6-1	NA	CASNVGAAATYEQYF	TGTGCCAGCAACGTTGGCGCAGCCGCAACCTACGAGCAGTACTTC
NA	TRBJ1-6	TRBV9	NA	CASSATTGNSPLHF	TGTGCCAGCAGCGCGACAACCGGAAATTCACCCCTCCACTTT
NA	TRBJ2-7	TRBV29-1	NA	CSVSRGYEQYF	TGCAGCGTTTCGCGGGGTTACGAGCAGTACTTC
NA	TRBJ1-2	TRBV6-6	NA	CASRSTGTVYGYTF	TGTGCCAGCAGGTCCACAGGGACCGTCTATGGCTACACCTTC
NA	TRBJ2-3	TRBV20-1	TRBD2	CSADPLAGGPGPGDTQYF	TGCAGTGCTGATCCACTAGCGGGGGGGCCTGGCCCAGGAGATACGCAGTATTTT
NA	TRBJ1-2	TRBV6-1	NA	CASSDQTGTIRGYTF	TGTGCCAGCAGTGATCAGACGGGGACAATCAGGGGCTACACCTTC
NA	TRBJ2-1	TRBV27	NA	CASSFSDVQGPSYNEQFF	TGTGCCAGCAGTTTTTCTGACGTACAAGGCCCATCCTACAATGAGCAGTTCTTC
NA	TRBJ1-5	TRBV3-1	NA	CASSQGSSLYSNQPQHF	TGTGCCAGCAGCCAAGGTTCCAGCCTTTATAGCAATCAGCCCCAGCATTTT
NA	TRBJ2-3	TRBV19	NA	CASRPLMQSSTDTQYF	TGTGCCAGTAGACCTCTTATGCAGTCTAGCACAGATACGCAGTATTTT
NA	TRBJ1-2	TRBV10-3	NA	CAIESGKEDGYTF	TGTGCCATCGAGAGTGGGAAGGAAGATGGCTACACCTTC
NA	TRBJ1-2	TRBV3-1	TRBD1	CASSPGTGGFFGYTF	TGTGCCAGCAGCCCGGGGACAGGGGGCTTCTTTGGCTACACCTTC
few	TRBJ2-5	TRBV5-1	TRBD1	CASSFLDREETQYF	TGCGCCAGCAGCTTCCTCGACAGGGAAGAGACCCAGTACTTC
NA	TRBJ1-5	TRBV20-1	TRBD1	CSARGDSYQPQHF	TGCAGTGCTAGAGGGGACAGCTATCAGCCCCAGCATTTT
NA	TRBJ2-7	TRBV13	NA	CASSGVSGKNYEQYF	TGTGCCAGCAGTGGGGTGTCAGGGAAAAACTACGAGCAGTACTTC
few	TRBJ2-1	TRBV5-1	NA	CASSLVPGTRRNEQFF	TGCGCCAGCAGCTTGGTCCCCGGGACAAGGCGGAATGAGCAGTTCTTC
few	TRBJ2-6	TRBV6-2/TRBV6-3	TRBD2	CASRTLTSGGAGANVLTF	TGTGCCAGCAGAACCCTGACTAGCGGGGGTGCTGGGGCCAACGTCCTGACTTTC
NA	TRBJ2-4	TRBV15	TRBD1	CATSRVAGGADIQYF	TGTGCCACCAGCAGAGTGGCAGGGGGCGCGGACATTCAGTACTTC
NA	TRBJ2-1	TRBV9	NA	CASSVGIRVNEQFF	TGTGCCAGCAGCGTAGGCATAAGGGTCAATGAGCAGTTCTTC